This TCR beta chain came from a study of T cells after yellow fever vaccination. Study-level information: Fractions of low cell number were prepared using SMART-Seq v4 Ultra Low Input.

This clonotype was counted at least ten times. Germline CDR1 LGHNA, CDR2 YSLEER. This CDR3 spans 13 amino acids. V lost 0 bases and J 8 bases, leaving 10 bases between the germline ends. Study observations and caveats: After the booster, about 95% of CD4 and 75% to 90% of CD8 primary-response clones were re-detected. On day 0, almost all vaccine-responding clonotypes were undetectable in sorted memory subsets.

TCRdb itself ran the 5' RACE reads through MiXCR, one entry per CDR3 protein. The sample shows about 22,000 distinct CDR3 sequences, approximately 5.2% of them seen only once. The V gene is TRBV4-3, the J gene TRBJ1-2; D unresolved. This clonotype was sampled from a man aged 18 to 29 who received the YFV17D yellow fever vaccine. This sample comprised PBMCs, either bulk or a sorted T-cell subset (CD4+, CD8+, memory, or dextramer-sorted; not recorded which), obtained 45 days after the first yellow fever vaccination. The CDR3 DNA is TGCGCCAGCAGCCAAGATCCGTTATGGGGCTACACCTTC. Its protein product is CASSQDPLWGYTF.